This T cell receptor beta chain originates from a study of identical twins. In the case of this clonotype: Its antigen is unknown.

MiXCR, applied by TCRdb to the 5' RACE reads, yields one record per CDR3 protein. The profile shows hundreds of thousands of distinct CDR3 sequences, roughly 8.6% of them singletons. Study results and limitations: Cross-sectional statistics underpinned the conclusions; the same donors were not followed.

From germline, CDR1 is SGHDN and CDR2 FVKESK. The CDR3 runs 12 residues. Trimming took off 4 bases at V and 8 bases at J, with 12 bases between the two ends. This same sample was also taken into another study, of yellow fever vaccine responses in identical twins.

The clonotype was recovered from a woman between 18 and 30 years old in good health. This chain connects TRBV14 to TRBJ2-7; tentatively, D is TRBD2 (5 bases). The sequenced material came from memory (CD45RO+) T cells sorted from blood. The CDR3 DNA reads TGTGCCAGCAGCCTCGGACTTAGCCAGCAGTACTTC. Encoded protein: CASSLGLSQQYF.